The 18 T cell receptor beta chains listed next were all sequenced from one sample in a study of blood T cell repertoires in COVID-19. The assay was immunoSEQ multiplex PCR, and TCRdb's table has in-frame clones only and misses some. The sample lists some 100,000 clones; roughly 86% were seen once. The sequenced sample consisted of peripheral blood. The source is a man aged 50 to 60 with acute or convalescent COVID-19.

The chain employs TRBV28 and TRBJ1-4; D ambiguous. Germline lookup yields CDR1 MDHEN and CDR2 SYDVKM. V was pared by 6 bases and J by 8 bases, with 13 bases between. This CDR3 comprises 13 residues. The CDR3 region has the DNA TGTGCCAGCAGAATAAGGGCGGGAGAAAAACTGTTTTTT. Its protein product is CASRIRAGEKLFF.

The CDR3 coding sequence is TGTGCCAGCAGTTCCTCGACAGGGGGTTTCAACGAGCAGTACTTC. Amino acids: CASSSSTGGFNEQYF. The genes are TRBV6-5 and TRBJ2-7; 9 nucleotides match TRBD1. Losses at the gene ends were 4 bases for V and 5 bases for J; bases not matched to a gene: 9. In germline, CDR1 is MNHEY, CDR2 SVGAGI. This CDR3 contains 15 residues.

This clone came up a few times. The gene calls are TRBV5-6 and TRBJ2-7; D perhaps matches TRBD2 (5 bases). The germline V gene encodes CDR1 SGHDT and CDR2 YYEEEE. This CDR3 comprises 14 residues. V lost 1 base, J lost 2 bases, and 10 bases lay in between. This chain's CDR3 is CASSLYSVAYEQYF. CDR3 nucleotides: TGTGCCAGCAGCTTGTATAGCGTAGCCTACGAGCAGTACTTC.

The chain uses TRBV18 and TRBJ1-1; D is unresolved. Germline V gene lookup returns CDR1 KGHSH and CDR2 LQKENI. V shed 2 bases and J shed 1 base, with 17 bases lying between them. The CDR3 is made up of 17 amino acids. The CDR3 region is CASSPTPPTQPNTEAFF. The CDR3 nucleotides read TGTGCCAGCTCACCAACACCGCCGACACAGCCGAACACTGAAGCTTTCTTT.

The chain is built from TRBV3-1 (or the pseudogene TRBV3-2) and TRBJ2-2; 13 bases are a match to TRBD2. This CDR3 region has 17 residues. Per germline, CDR1 LGHDT and CDR2 YNNKEL (reference sequence). V lost 3 bases to trimming and J lost 4 bases; unmatched junction nucleotides: 5. CDR3 bases: TGTGCCAGCAGCCAGGGACTAGCGGGACCAATCACCGGGGAGCTGTTTTTT. This sequence encodes CASSQGLAGPITGELFF.

The J gene is TRBJ2-7, the V gene TRBV5-1; no firm D call. The CDR3 runs to 14 residues. With 0 bases removed from V and 6 bases from J, the gap between germline ends came to 13 bases. The germline CDR1 and CDR2 sequences are SGHRS and YFSETQ. CDR3 sequence reads: CASSLAGQASEQYF. In nucleotides, the CDR3 is TGCGCCAGCAGCTTGGCAGGCCAGGCCAGCGAGCAGTACTTC.

The chain has TRBV29-1 and TRBJ2-3; 9 nucleotides align to TRBD2. The CDR3 sequence is 14 residues long. Germline loops: CDR1 SQVTM, CDR2 ANQGSEA. The junction had 9 bases not matched to a gene; V was cut back by 6 bases and J by 5 bases. CDR3 amino acids: CSVRSGGRGDTQYF. In DNA form, the CDR3 reads TGCAGCGTGCGATCTGGCGGGAGGGGAGATACGCAGTATTTT.

The V and J genes are TRBV11-2 and TRBJ2-2, with 8 bases lining up with TRBD2. Trimming removed 7 bases from V and 3 bases from J; junction bases left unmatched: 10. Germline CDR1 is SGHAT and CDR2 is FQNNGV. The CDR3 runs 16 residues. CDR3 amino acids: CASTLGAGAYTGELFF. DNA of the CDR3: TGTGCCAGCACCCTCGGAGCGGGAGCGTACACCGGGGAGCTGTTTTTT.

This clone was observed a handful of times. The chain couples TRBV2 to TRBJ2-1; possibly TRBD1 for D (6 bases). This CDR3 region has 13 residues. V shed 7 bases and J shed 8 bases, with 15 bases lying between them. Germline CDR1 reads SNHLY; CDR2 reads FYNNEI. The CDR3 DNA reads as TGTGCCAGCACCCTTTCGGACAGTTATGAGCAGTTCTTC. Protein sequence: CASTLSDSYEQFF.

The chain has TRBV28 and TRBJ1-1, with 7 bases aligning to TRBD1. CDR1 and CDR2 (germline): MDHEN, SYDVKM. V lost 7 bases, J lost 7 bases, and 6 bases stayed unmatched. This CDR3 comprises 12 residues. This CDR3 reads CASINRGNEAFF. CDR3 nucleotides: TGTGCCAGCATTAACAGGGGTAATGAAGCTTTCTTT.

The chain recombines TRBV18 with TRBJ1-2; possibly TRBD1 for D (6 bases). The CDR3 is 14 residues long. Trimming cost V 3 bases and J 2 bases, with 10 bases left between them. CDR1 KGHSH and CDR2 LQKENI come from the germline V gene. The CDR3 spells CASSPAQGNYGYTF. The CDR3 DNA reads as TGTGCCAGCTCACCTGCCCAGGGGAACTATGGCTACACCTTC.

The V call is TRBV27, the J call TRBJ2-1; 7 nucleotides match TRBD2. Germline V gives CDR1 MNHEY, CDR2 SMNVEV (reference sequence). The CDR3 is 14 amino acids. The ends lost 2 bases at V and 2 bases at J; junction bases unmatched: 0. This CDR3 reads CASSLGGAYNEQFF. In DNA, the CDR3 is TGTGCCAGCAGTTTAGGGGGGGCCTACAATGAGCAGTTCTTC.

The rearrangement joins TRBV29-1 to TRBJ1-2; the D is unclear. Germline lookup yields CDR1 SQVTM and CDR2 ANQGSEA. The CDR3 has 11 amino acids. Trimming took off 3 bases at V and 8 bases at J, with 10 bases between the two ends. Written as DNA, the CDR3 is TGCAGCGTTGAGGAGGGATGGGGCTACACCTTC. Translating gives CSVEEGWGYTF. Filled out from reference TRBV29-1 and TRBJ1-2, the complete variable domain reads SAVISQKPSRDICQRGTSLTIQCQVDSQVTMMFWYRQQPGQSLTLIATANQGSEATYESGFVIDKFPISRPNLTFSTLTVSNMSPEDSSIYLCSVEEGWGYTFGSGTRLTVV.

The V gene is TRBV5-1, the J gene TRBJ1-2; 7 nucleotides align to TRBD1. Germline CDR1 reads SGHRS; CDR2 reads YFSETQ. With 3 bases clipped from V and 4 bases from J, the junction kept 9 bases outside the gene matches. The CDR3 sequence is 15 residues long. CDR3 in amino acids: CASSSYGQAPYGYTF. CDR3 DNA sequence: TGCGCCAGCAGCTCTTATGGACAGGCTCCCTATGGCTACACCTTC.

This clone was seen more than once but under ten times. The chain employs TRBV14 and TRBJ2-7, with D possibly matching TRBD1 (5 bases). V was trimmed by 3 bases and J by 6 bases, leaving 9 bases between them. Germline V gives CDR1 SGHDN, CDR2 FVKESK. The CDR3 is 12 residues long. This CDR3 is CASSQEGVEQYF. For the CDR3, the DNA is TGTGCCAGCAGCCAGGAAGGGGTCGAGCAGTACTTC.

This clone has just a few counts. This sequence joins TRBV29-1 and TRBJ2-7; D is possibly TRBD2 (6 bases). The V end lost 5 bases, the J end lost 0 bases, and 14 bases lay between the germline ends. Germline values: CDR1 SQVTM, CDR2 ANQGSEA. The length of the CDR3 is 14 residues. The CDR3 sequence: CSVRPSTSSYEQYF. The DNA for the CDR3 is TGCAGCGTTCGGCCTTCGACTAGCTCCTACGAGCAGTACTTC.

CDR3 sequence (DNA): TGTGCCAGCAGTTTAGCAGGGCCTAACTATGGCTACACCTTC. Translated, it gives CASSLAGPNYGYTF. The chain couples TRBV27 to TRBJ1-2, with D possibly being TRBD1 (5 bases). The CDR3 extends over 14 amino acids. Trimming pared 2 bases from V and 0 bases from J, leaving 7 bases between. Germline V gene sequence: CDR1 MNHEY, CDR2 SMNVEV (reference sequence).

The chain recombines TRBV29-1 with TRBJ1-2; 8 bases fit TRBD1. Trimming took 6 bases from V and 7 from J; bases not matched to a gene: 10. This CDR3 is 13 amino acids long. Germline loops: CDR1 SQVTM, CDR2 ANQGSEA. CDR3 sequence (DNA): TGCAGCGTGACCGCGACAGGGGTAGGTGGCTACACCTTC. This sequence encodes CSVTATGVGGYTF.